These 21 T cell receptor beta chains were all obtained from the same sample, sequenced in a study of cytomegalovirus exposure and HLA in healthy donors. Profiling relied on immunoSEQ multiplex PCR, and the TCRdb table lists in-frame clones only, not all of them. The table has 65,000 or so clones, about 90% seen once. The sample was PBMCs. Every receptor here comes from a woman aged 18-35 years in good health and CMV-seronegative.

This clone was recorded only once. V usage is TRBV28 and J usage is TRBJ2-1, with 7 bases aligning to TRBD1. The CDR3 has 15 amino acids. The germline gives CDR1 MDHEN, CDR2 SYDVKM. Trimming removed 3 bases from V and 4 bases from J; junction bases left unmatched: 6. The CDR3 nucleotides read TGTGCCAGCAGTTTGGCTGGACAGGCATACAATGAGCAGTTCTTC. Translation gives CASSLAGQAYNEQFF.

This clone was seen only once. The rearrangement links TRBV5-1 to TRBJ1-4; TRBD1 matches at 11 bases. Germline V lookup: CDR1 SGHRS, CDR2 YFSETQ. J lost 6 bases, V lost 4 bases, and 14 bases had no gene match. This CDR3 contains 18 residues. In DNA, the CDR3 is TGCGCCAGCAGCCTCAACCGGGACAGGGGGGTTGGGGATGAAAAACTGTTTTTT. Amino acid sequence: CASSLNRDRGVGDEKLFF.

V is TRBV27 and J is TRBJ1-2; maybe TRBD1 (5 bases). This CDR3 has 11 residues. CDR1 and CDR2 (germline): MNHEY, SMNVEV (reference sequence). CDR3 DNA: TGTGCTACACAGGATCCTTATGGCTACACCTTC. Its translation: CATQDPYGYTF.

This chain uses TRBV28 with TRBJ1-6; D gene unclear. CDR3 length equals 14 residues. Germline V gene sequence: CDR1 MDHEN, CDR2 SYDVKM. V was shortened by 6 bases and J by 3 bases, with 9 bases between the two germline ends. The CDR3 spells CASSPGLYNSPLHF. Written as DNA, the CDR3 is TGTGCCAGCAGCCCAGGACTCTATAATTCACCCCTCCACTTT.

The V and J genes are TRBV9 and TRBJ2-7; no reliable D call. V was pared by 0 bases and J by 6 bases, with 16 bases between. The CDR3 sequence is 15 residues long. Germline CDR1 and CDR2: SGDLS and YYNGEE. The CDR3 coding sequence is TGTGCCAGCAGCGTAGGTGGGTCGGGTCTCGGCGAGCAGTACTTC. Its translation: CASSVGGSGLGEQYF.

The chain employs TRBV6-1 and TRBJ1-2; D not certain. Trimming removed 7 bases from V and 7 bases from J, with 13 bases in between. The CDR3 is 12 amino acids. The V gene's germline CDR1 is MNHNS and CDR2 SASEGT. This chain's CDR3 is CASNTLSGGYTF. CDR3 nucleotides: TGTGCCAGCAACACACTTTCAGGTGGCTACACCTTC.

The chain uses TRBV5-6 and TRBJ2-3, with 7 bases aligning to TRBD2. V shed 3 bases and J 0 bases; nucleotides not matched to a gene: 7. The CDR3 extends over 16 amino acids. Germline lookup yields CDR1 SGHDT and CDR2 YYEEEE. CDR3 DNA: TGTGCCAGCAGCTCAATGCTAGCGGTGAGCACAGATACGCAGTATTTT. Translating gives CASSSMLAVSTDTQYF.

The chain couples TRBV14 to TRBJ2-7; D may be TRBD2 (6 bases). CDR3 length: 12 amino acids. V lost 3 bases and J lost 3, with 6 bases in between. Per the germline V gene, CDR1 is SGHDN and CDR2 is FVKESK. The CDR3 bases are TGTGCCAGCAGCCAGGGGGGCTACGAGCAGTACTTC. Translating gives CASSQGGYEQYF.

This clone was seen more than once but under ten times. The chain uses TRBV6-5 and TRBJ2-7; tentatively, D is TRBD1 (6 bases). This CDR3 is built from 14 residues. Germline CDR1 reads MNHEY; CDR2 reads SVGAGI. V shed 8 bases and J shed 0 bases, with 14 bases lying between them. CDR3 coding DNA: TGTGCCAGCCGGACAGCCCGGAGCTCCTACGAGCAGTACTTC. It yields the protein CASRTARSSYEQYF.

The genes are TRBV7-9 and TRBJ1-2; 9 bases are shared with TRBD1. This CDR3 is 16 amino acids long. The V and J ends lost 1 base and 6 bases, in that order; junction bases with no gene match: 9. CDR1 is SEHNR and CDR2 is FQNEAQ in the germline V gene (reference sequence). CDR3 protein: CASSLVPGQGGHGYTF. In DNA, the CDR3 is TGTGCCAGCAGCTTAGTCCCGGGACAGGGTGGGCATGGCTACACCTTC.

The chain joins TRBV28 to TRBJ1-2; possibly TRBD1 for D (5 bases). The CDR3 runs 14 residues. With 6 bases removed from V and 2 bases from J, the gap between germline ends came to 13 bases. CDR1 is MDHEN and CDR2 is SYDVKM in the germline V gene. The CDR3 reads CASSLSGGNYGYTF. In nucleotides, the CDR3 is TGTGCCAGCAGCCTCTCCGGGGGAAACTATGGCTACACCTTC.

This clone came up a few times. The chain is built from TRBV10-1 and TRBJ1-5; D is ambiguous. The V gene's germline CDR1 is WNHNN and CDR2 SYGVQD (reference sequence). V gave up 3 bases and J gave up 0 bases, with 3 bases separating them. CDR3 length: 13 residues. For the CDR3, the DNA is TGCGCCAGCAGTGATCATAGCAATCAGCCCCAGCATTTT. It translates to CASSDHSNQPQHF.

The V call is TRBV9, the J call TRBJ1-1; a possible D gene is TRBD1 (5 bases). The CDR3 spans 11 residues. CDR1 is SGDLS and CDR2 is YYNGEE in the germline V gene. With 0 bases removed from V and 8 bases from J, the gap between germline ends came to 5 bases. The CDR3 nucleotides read TGTGCCAGCAGCGTAGCAGGGGAAGCTTTCTTT. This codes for CASSVAGEAFF.

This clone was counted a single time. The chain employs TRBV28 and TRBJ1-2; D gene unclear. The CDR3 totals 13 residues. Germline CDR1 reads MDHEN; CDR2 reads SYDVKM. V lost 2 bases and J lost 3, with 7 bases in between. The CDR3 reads CASSLVSDYGYTF. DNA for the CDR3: TGTGCCAGCAGTTTAGTCTCTGACTATGGCTACACCTTC.

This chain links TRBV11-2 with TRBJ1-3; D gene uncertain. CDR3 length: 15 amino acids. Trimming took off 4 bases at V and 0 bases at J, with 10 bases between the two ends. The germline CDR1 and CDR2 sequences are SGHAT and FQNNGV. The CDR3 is CASSSLRSSGNTIYF. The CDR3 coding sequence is TGTGCCAGCAGCTCCCTCCGGAGCTCTGGAAACACCATATATTTT.

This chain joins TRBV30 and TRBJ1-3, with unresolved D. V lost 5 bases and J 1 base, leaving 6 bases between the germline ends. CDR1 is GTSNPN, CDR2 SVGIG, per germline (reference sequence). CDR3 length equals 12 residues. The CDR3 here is CAWSSSGNTIYF. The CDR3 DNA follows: TGTGCCTGGTCTAGTTCTGGAAACACCATATATTTT. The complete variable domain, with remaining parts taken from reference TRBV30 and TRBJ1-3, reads SQTIHQWPATLVQPVGSPLSLECTVEGTSNPNLYWYRQAAGRGLQLLFYSVGIGQISSEVPQNLSASRPQDRQFILSSKKLLLSDSGFYLCAWSSSGNTIYFGEGSWLTVV.

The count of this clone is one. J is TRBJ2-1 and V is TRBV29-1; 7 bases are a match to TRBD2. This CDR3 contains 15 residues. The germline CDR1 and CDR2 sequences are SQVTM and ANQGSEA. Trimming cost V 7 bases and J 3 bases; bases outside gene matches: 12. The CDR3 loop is CSATSSTGGYNEQFF. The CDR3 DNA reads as TGCAGCGCGACTAGCTCTACGGGGGGCTACAATGAGCAGTTCTTC.

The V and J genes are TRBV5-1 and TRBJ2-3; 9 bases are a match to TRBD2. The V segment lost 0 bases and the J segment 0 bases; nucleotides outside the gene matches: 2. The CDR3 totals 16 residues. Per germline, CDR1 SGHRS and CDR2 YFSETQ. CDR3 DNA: TGCGCCAGCAGCTTGGACGCGGGGGGGAGCACAGATACGCAGTATTTT. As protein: CASSLDAGGSTDTQYF.

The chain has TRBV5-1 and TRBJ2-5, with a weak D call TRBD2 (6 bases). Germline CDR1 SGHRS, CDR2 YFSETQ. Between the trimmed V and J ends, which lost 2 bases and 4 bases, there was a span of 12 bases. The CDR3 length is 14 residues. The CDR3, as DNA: TGCGCCAGCAGCTTCGGGGAGGTGGGAGAGACCCAGTACTTC. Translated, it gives CASSFGEVGETQYF. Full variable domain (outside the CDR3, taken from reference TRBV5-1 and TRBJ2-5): KAGVTQTPRYLIKTRGQQVTLSCSPISGHRSVSWYQQTPGQGLQFLFEYFSETQRNKGNFPGRFSGRQFSNSRSEMNVSTLELGDSALYLCASSFGEVGETQYFGPGTRLLVL.

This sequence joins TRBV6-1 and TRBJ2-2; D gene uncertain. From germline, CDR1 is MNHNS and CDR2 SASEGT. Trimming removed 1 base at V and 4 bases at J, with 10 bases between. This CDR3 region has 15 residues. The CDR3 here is CASSEGITSTGELFF. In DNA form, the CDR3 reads TGTGCCAGCAGTGAAGGTATCACAAGCACCGGGGAGCTGTTTTTT.

DNA of the CDR3: TGCGCCAGCACCCCCGAGAGGGATTCAAGCGAGCAGTTCTTC. It specifies CASTPERDSSEQFF. The V call is TRBV5-1, the J call TRBJ2-1, with TRBD2 as a possible D gene (5 bases). Germline loops: CDR1 SGHRS, CDR2 YFSETQ. This CDR3 comprises 14 residues. V lost 6 bases and J lost 10, with 20 bases in between. Full variable domain (missing parts from reference TRBV5-1 and TRBJ2-1): KAGVTQTPRYLIKTRGQQVTLSCSPISGHRSVSWYQQTPGQGLQFLFEYFSETQRNKGNFPGRFSGRQFSNSRSEMNVSTLELGDSALYLCASTPERDSSEQFFGPGTRLTVL.